Below, 11 T cell receptor beta chains from the same sample are listed, as sequenced in a study of cytomegalovirus exposure and HLA in healthy donors. Produced via immunoSEQ multiplex PCR; TCRdb's table is partial and in-frame only. The data contain 150,000 to 200,000 clones, approximately 96% of them seen just once; the ten biggest clones take up 0.89%. Input material: PBMCs. All receptors come from a woman aged 18-29 years in good health and CMV-seronegative.

This chain links TRBV9 with TRBJ2-2; 9 bases are shared with TRBD2. V lost 0 bases and J lost 2; bases outside the gene matches: 5. CDR3 length: 17 amino acids. Germline CDR1 and CDR2: SGDLS and YYNGEE. The CDR3 DNA is TGTGCCAGCAGCGTAGTCCCTAGCGGGGCAAACACCGGGGAGCTGTTTTTT. This encodes CASSVVPSGANTGELFF.

This chain links TRBV27 with TRBJ2-1, with D perhaps TRBD2 (6 bases). The ends were cut back, 10 bases at V and 6 bases at J, with 16 bases in the middle. From germline, CDR1 is MNHEY and CDR2 SMNVEV (reference sequence). The CDR3 extends over 13 amino acids. This CDR3 reads CAIHFPRGNEQFF. For the CDR3, the DNA is TGTGCCATCCACTTCCCGCGGGGCAATGAGCAGTTCTTC.

The chain joins TRBV5-1 to TRBJ2-7; TRBD2 matches at 12 bases. This CDR3 spans 14 amino acids. The V and J ends lost 4 bases and 2 bases, in that order; junction bases with no gene match: 1. CDR1 is SGHRS, CDR2 YFSETQ, per germline. Here the CDR3 DNA reads TGCGCCAGCAGCCTAGCGGGGGGGACCTACGAGCAGTACTTC. Encoded protein: CASSLAGGTYEQYF.

The chain is built from TRBV15 and TRBJ2-3; D is uncertain. Per the germline V gene, CDR1 is LNHNV and CDR2 is YYDKDF (reference sequence). This CDR3 is 12 amino acids long. The ends were cut back, 3 bases at V and 4 bases at J, with 5 bases in the middle. Here the CDR3 reads CATSSSSDTQYF. The CDR3 coding sequence is TGTGCCACCAGCAGTAGCTCAGATACGCAGTATTTT.

J is TRBJ2-4 and V is TRBV6-6, with D perhaps TRBD2 (7 bases). V lost 6 bases to trimming and J lost 7 bases, with 19 bases between them. The CDR3 totals 15 residues. From germline, CDR1 is MNHNY and CDR2 SVGAGI (reference sequence). The DNA of the CDR3 is TGTGCCAGCAGGGGGCGGGAGAGGGGGACGAACATTCAGTACTTC. This gives the protein CASRGRERGTNIQYF.

This chain links TRBV13 with TRBJ2-5, with D tentatively TRBD2 (6 bases). The CDR3 runs 16 residues. Trimming stripped 6 bases from V and 2 bases from J, with 19 bases between. Germline V CDR1 and CDR2: PRHDT, FYEKMQ (reference sequence). The CDR3 DNA reads as TGTGCCAGCAGTAGCGGCGATACAGGCGATCAAGAGACCCAGTACTTC. This translates into CASSSGDTGDQETQYF. The full variable domain, in which reference TRBV13 and TRBJ2-5 provide the parts outside the CDR3, is AAGVIQSPRHLIKEKRETATLKCYPIPRHDTVYWYQQGPGQDPQFLISFYEKMQSDKGSIPDRFSAQQFSDYHSELNMSSLELGDSALYFCASSSGDTGDQETQYFGPGTRLLVL.

The genes are TRBV4-3 and TRBJ1-2; D is unresolved. The CDR3 consists of 14 residues. The V end was cut by 0 bases, the J end by 4 bases, with 9 bases between. Germline values: CDR1 LGHNA, CDR2 YSLEER. CDR3 protein: CASSQESRSYGYTF. In nucleotides, the CDR3 is TGCGCCAGCAGCCAAGAATCCAGAAGCTATGGCTACACCTTC.

The chain carries TRBV2 and TRBJ1-6; the D gene is possibly TRBD1 (5 bases). This CDR3 has 13 amino acids. Germline loops: CDR1 SNHLY, CDR2 FYNNEI. V was trimmed by 4 bases and J by 10 bases, leaving 11 bases between them. CDR3 residues: CASSVGTSSPLHF. CDR3 bases: TGTGCCAGCAGTGTAGGGACTTCATCACCCCTCCACTTT. The variable domain in full, completed from reference TRBV2 and TRBJ1-6, reads EPEVTQTPSHQVTQMGQEVILRCVPISNHLYFYWYRQILGQKVEFLVSFYNNEISEKSEIFDDQFSVERPDGSNFTLKIRSTKLEDSAMYFCASSVGTSSPLHFGNGTRLTVT.

This clone was observed a single time. The rearrangement joins TRBV15 to TRBJ2-6; TRBD1 matches 10 bases. The CDR3 extends over 17 amino acids. Germline values: CDR1 LNHNV, CDR2 YYDKDF (reference sequence). Losses at the gene ends were 5 bases for V and 0 bases for J; bases not matched to a gene: 4. This CDR3 reads CATSGRDRGSGANVLTF. The CDR3 region has the DNA TGTGCCACCAGCGGCCGGGACAGGGGCTCTGGGGCCAACGTCCTGACTTTC.

J is TRBJ1-1 and V is TRBV29-1; TRBD1 might be the D (5 bases). The CDR3 has 16 amino acids. Germline-derived CDR1 and CDR2 are SQVTM and ANQGSEA. With 6 bases removed from V and 2 bases from J, the gap between germline ends came to 22 bases. The CDR3 loop is CSVLRGGDGGNTEAFF. Here the CDR3 DNA reads TGCAGCGTCTTGAGGGGTGGGGACGGGGGAAACACTGAAGCTTTCTTT.

The chain links TRBV4-2 to TRBJ1-5; D unresolved. The germline CDR1 and CDR2 sequences are LGHNA and YNFKEQ. The CDR3 contains 15 residues. V lost 0 bases and J 4 bases, leaving 10 bases between the germline ends. This CDR3 is CASSQEYAGNQPQHF. The DNA of the CDR3 is TGTGCCAGCAGCCAAGAATACGCAGGTAATCAGCCCCAGCATTTT.